The rows below give T cell receptor beta chains drawn from one sample of a study of glioma-infiltrating T cells after dendritic cell vaccination. Clones were sequenced by immunoSEQ multiplex PCR, and TCRdb holds only the in-frame ones, with some missing. The sample shows 55,000 to 75,000 clones, under 90% of them seen only once. Here the sequenced sample was blood, taken before dendritic cell vaccination. The receptor source for this set is a human donor with glioblastoma. Each CDR3 is given with its conserved first and last residue. Each record gives: clone size, V gene, J gene, CDR3 protein. Clone size is given for some rows only: seen once, a few or many times, or a class if the clone is expanded.

>-|TRBV27|TRBJ2-3
CASSPYRDREDTQYF
>-|TRBV7-2|TRBJ1-1
CASSLNPGQGPEAFF
>-|TRBV6-6|TRBJ1-4
CASREQVAREKLFF
>-|TRBV9|TRBJ1-1
CASSVAGYTEAFF
>once|TRBV6-1|TRBJ2-7
CASSTGAYEQYF
>-|TRBV10-3|TRBJ1-2
CAISAGTGGVYGYTF
>-|TRBV7-3|TRBJ2-5
CASSESGEETQYF
>-|TRBV5-1|TRBJ1-4
CASSSSLGAPNEKLFF
>-|TRBV7-2|TRBJ1-2
CASSSSLTGGSTGGYTF
>-|TRBV2|TRBJ1-1
CASRGDRNTEAFF
>-|TRBV14|TRBJ2-7
CASSLGLDDEQYF
>-|TRBV2|TRBJ1-2
CASKPGGRYGYTF
>-|TRBV6-1|TRBJ1-3
CASSEPPGLRASGNTIYF
>-|TRBV5-1|TRBJ1-1
CASSRGQGDTEAFF
>few|TRBV2|TRBJ1-3
CASRGREYTIYF
>-|TRBV19|TRBJ2-5
CASSINRQETQYF
>-|TRBV7-9|TRBJ1-6
CASSPQGLLNSPLHF
>-|TRBV6-1|TRBJ1-2
CASSYQGGGDGYTF
>once|TRBV7-2|TRBJ1-3
CASSLAATGAGNTIYF
>few|TRBV7-2|TRBJ2-3
CASSLASRGIGAQYF
>-|TRBV2|TRBJ1-1
CASQYQGAQTLNTEAFF
>few|TRBV6-1|TRBJ1-2
CASSAGEFYYGYTF
>-|TRBV6-1|TRBJ2-5
CASSESGGPQETQYF
>-|TRBV12-5|TRBJ1-5
CASEQGAGQPQHF
>-|TRBV5-1|TRBJ1-6
CASSLSWTGYNSPLHF
>-|TRBV5-1|TRBJ1-1
CASSLGWGGNTEAFF
>-|TRBV4-2|TRBJ1-1
CASSQQTGDLEAFF
>-|TRBV15|TRBJ1-2
CATSRDQAVRYGYTF
>-|TRBV7-8|TRBJ1-1
CASSRVEARGTEAFF
>-|TRBV9|TRBJ1-1
CASSVGGGGRNTEAFF
>few|TRBV10-3|TRBJ2-7
CALAGGRTYEQYF
>-|TRBV27|TRBJ1-6
CASSLGRGANWSPLHF
>few|TRBV19|TRBJ2-6
CASSIARVDSGANVLTF
>-|TRBV28|TRBJ1-2
CASTTDNNYGYTF
>few|TRBV6-5|TRBJ1-2
CASSYSGEGGYGYTF
>-|TRBV15|TRBJ1-3
CATSRVPVSSGNTIYF
>-|TRBV2|TRBJ2-7
CASSRQGGSYEQYF
>-|TRBV7-9|TRBJ2-3
CASSLALAGTDTQYF
>-|TRBV29-1|TRBJ1-6
CSVLDRAGSPLHF
>-|TRBV10-3|TRBJ2-7
CAIRTQEEGEQYF
>-|TRBV11-2|TRBJ2-7
CASSKGLTGDEQYF
>-|TRBV18|TRBJ2-7
CASSPGDRFSYEQYF
>few|TRBV7-8|TRBJ1-5
CASSPAGGSNQPQHF
>once|TRBV7-9|TRBJ1-1
CASSSHPGGGTEAFF
>-|TRBV27|TRBJ1-2
CASSLSNTGGSGYTF
>once|TRBV5-6|TRBJ1-5
CASSFSRGGSNQPQHF
>-|TRBV4-2|TRBJ1-1
CASSPAGTPYTEAFF
>-|TRBV7-8|TRBJ2-1
CASSAGQLGNEQFF
>-|TRBV6-5|TRBJ1-2
CASSSLTGGHGYTF
>-|TRBV11-2|TRBJ2-7
CASSWDSTYEQYF
>-|TRBV10-3|TRBJ1-2
CAISESDREAGYTF
>-|TRBV7-9|TRBJ1-5
CASSLSWTDNQPQHF
>few|TRBV2|TRBJ2-7
CASSNQGAGYEQYF
>-|TRBV13|TRBJ1-1
CASSPDRVEAFF